This T cell receptor beta chain was found in a study of control samples from healthy donors and cancer patients. The protocol was immunoSEQ multiplex PCR, while the TCRdb copy is restricted to in-frame clones and leaves out a portion. This sample has about 170,000 clones, with 91% found just once. This CDR3 region has 13 residues. Germline V gene lookup returns CDR1 MDHEN and CDR2 SYDVKM. V lost 7 bases, J lost 1 base, and 10 bases lay in between. This sequence was found in a woman aged 25 to 39 in good health. The sample was blood. This chain joins TRBV28 and TRBJ1-1, with D maybe TRBD1 (5 bases). CDR3 region: CASTLQENTEAFF. For the CDR3, the DNA is TGTGCCAGCACCCTACAGGAGAACACTGAAGCTTTCTTT.